This is a list of T cell receptor beta chains from one sample in a study of T cell therapy after organ transplantation. Antigens for these TCRs are unknown. Generated by immunoSEQ multiplex PCR, the TCRdb table keeps only in-frame clones and is missing some. The sample holds 5,800 or so clones; approximately 74% are singletons and the top ten take approximately 30%. Sequences were derived from CD8+ T cells from blood, sampled after autologous CMV-specific T cell therapy. The receptors were gathered from a human patient who had received a solid organ transplant and had CMV disease. Some T cells may be supplied by the graft donor. The CDR3 runs from the conserved cysteine through the conserved F or W. D genes are given only for firm matches. Part of the rows lack a size; the others show once, few, many or a class for expanded clones.

CDR3 length: 14
J gene: TRBJ2-5
V gene: TRBV7-9
D gene: NA
clone size: NA
CDR3 protein: CASSLAAVQETQYF
CDR3 DNA: TGTGCCAGCAGCTTAGCAGCAGTCCAAGAGACCCAGTACTTC

CDR3 length: 15
J gene: TRBJ2-7
V gene: TRBV19
D gene: NA
clone size: once
CDR3 protein: CASSIRATQIYEQYF
CDR3 DNA: TGTGCCAGTAGTATAAGGGCGACTCAGATCTACGAGCAGTACTTC

CDR3 length: 13
J gene: TRBJ2-1
V gene: TRBV4-1
D gene: NA
clone size: NA
CDR3 protein: CASGNLAIDEQFF
CDR3 DNA: TGCGCCAGCGGAAACCTAGCGATTGATGAGCAGTTCTTC

CDR3 length: 17
J gene: TRBJ1-3
V gene: TRBV7-8
D gene: NA
clone size: NA
CDR3 protein: CASSNSRTVHSGNTIYF
CDR3 DNA: TGTGCCAGCAGCAATAGCCGGACAGTCCACTCTGGAAACACCATATATTTT

CDR3 length: 13
J gene: TRBJ1-1
V gene: TRBV18
D gene: NA
clone size: NA
CDR3 protein: CASSPLGNTEAFF
CDR3 DNA: TGTGCCAGCTCACCACTGGGGAACACTGAAGCTTTCTTT

CDR3 length: 15
J gene: TRBJ2-1
V gene: TRBV5-6
D gene: TRBD2
clone size: NA
CDR3 protein: CASSLALAGGNEQFF
CDR3 DNA: TGTGCCAGCAGCTTGGCACTAGCGGGTGGCAATGAGCAGTTCTTC

CDR3 length: 17
J gene: TRBJ2-2
V gene: TRBV27
D gene: NA
clone size: NA
CDR3 protein: CASSLTVRPSGTGELFF
CDR3 DNA: TGTGCCAGCAGTTTAACGGTGAGGCCGAGCGGCACCGGGGAGCTGTTTTTT

CDR3 length: 13
J gene: TRBJ1-2
V gene: TRBV19
D gene: TRBD1
clone size: NA
CDR3 protein: CASSTGTVEGYTF
CDR3 DNA: TGTGCCAGTAGTACGGGGACAGTAGAAGGCTACACCTTC

CDR3 length: 14
J gene: TRBJ2-3
V gene: TRBV29-1
D gene: NA
clone size: NA
CDR3 protein: CSAAASASTDTQYF
CDR3 DNA: TGCAGCGCAGCTGCTAGCGCAAGCACAGATACGCAGTATTTT

CDR3 length: 14
J gene: TRBJ1-1
V gene: TRBV9
D gene: NA
clone size: NA
CDR3 protein: CASSVDSMNTEAFF
CDR3 DNA: TGTGCCAGCAGCGTGGACAGCATGAACACTGAAGCTTTCTTT

CDR3 length: 15
J gene: TRBJ1-1
V gene: TRBV28
D gene: TRBD1
clone size: NA
CDR3 protein: CASSAGQGVNTEAFF
CDR3 DNA: TGTGCCAGCAGCGCGGGACAGGGGGTGAACACTGAAGCTTTCTTT

CDR3 length: 16
J gene: TRBJ1-6
V gene: TRBV14
D gene: NA
clone size: once
CDR3 protein: CASSQGISSYNSPLHF
CDR3 DNA: TGTGCCAGCAGCCAAGGGATCAGCTCCTATAATTCACCCCTCCACTTT

CDR3 length: 15
J gene: TRBJ2-5
V gene: TRBV28
D gene: TRBD2
clone size: NA
CDR3 protein: CASRISGTPQETQYF
CDR3 DNA: TGTGCCAGCAGGATTAGCGGGACCCCGCAAGAGACCCAGTACTTC

CDR3 length: 16
J gene: TRBJ1-1
V gene: TRBV7-9
D gene: TRBD1
clone size: few
CDR3 protein: CASSFTGGVGDTEAFF
CDR3 DNA: TGTGCCAGCAGCTTTACAGGGGGCGTCGGGGACACTGAAGCTTTCTTT

CDR3 length: 14
J gene: TRBJ1-1
V gene: TRBV27
D gene: NA
clone size: NA
CDR3 protein: CASSLPSRGTEAFF
CDR3 DNA: TGTGCCAGCAGTCTCCCCTCCCGGGGCACTGAAGCTTTCTTT

CDR3 length: 15
J gene: TRBJ2-1
V gene: TRBV7-3
D gene: TRBD2
clone size: NA
CDR3 protein: CASSLLAAPYNEQFF
CDR3 DNA: TGTGCCAGCAGCTTACTAGCGGCCCCCTACAATGAGCAGTTCTTC

CDR3 length: 17
J gene: TRBJ2-7
V gene: TRBV4-3
D gene: TRBD1
clone size: NA
CDR3 protein: CASSQGTGTGETYEQYF
CDR3 DNA: TGCGCCAGCAGCCAGGGAACCGGGACAGGGGAGACCTACGAGCAGTACTTC

CDR3 length: 15
J gene: TRBJ2-5
V gene: TRBV7-9
D gene: TRBD1
clone size: NA
CDR3 protein: CASSLVGGLQETQYF
CDR3 DNA: TGTGCCAGCAGCTTAGTAGGGGGCCTTCAAGAGACCCAGTACTTC

CDR3 length: 15
J gene: TRBJ2-1
V gene: TRBV9
D gene: TRBD2
clone size: NA
CDR3 protein: CASRSSGNLDGEQFF
CDR3 DNA: TGTGCCAGCAGATCTAGCGGAAACCTGGATGGTGAGCAGTTCTTC

CDR3 length: 15
J gene: TRBJ2-7
V gene: TRBV5-1
D gene: NA
clone size: once
CDR3 protein: CASSQRGSNSYEQYF
CDR3 DNA: TGCGCCAGCAGCCAACGGGGCTCTAACTCCTACGAGCAGTACTTC

CDR3 length: 15
J gene: TRBJ2-1
V gene: TRBV7-9
D gene: NA
clone size: NA
CDR3 protein: CASTHTWSSYNEQFF
CDR3 DNA: TGTGCCAGCACACATACTTGGAGCTCCTACAATGAGCAGTTCTTC

CDR3 length: 15
J gene: TRBJ2-2
V gene: TRBV6-4
D gene: NA
clone size: once
CDR3 protein: CASSDGAGGTGELFF
CDR3 DNA: TGTGCCAGCAGTGACGGGGCAGGTGGGACCGGGGAGCTGTTTTTT

CDR3 length: 16
J gene: TRBJ1-3
V gene: TRBV5-1
D gene: NA
clone size: once
CDR3 protein: CASSLGGRGAGNTIYF
CDR3 DNA: TGCGCCAGCAGCTTGGGAGGCAGGGGTGCTGGAAACACCATATATTTT

CDR3 length: 18
J gene: TRBJ2-7
V gene: TRBV11-2
D gene: TRBD2
clone size: NA
CDR3 protein: CASSPMAGTSGRTYEQYF
CDR3 DNA: TGTGCCAGCAGCCCCATGGCCGGGACTAGCGGGAGGACCTACGAGCAGTACTTC

CDR3 length: 15
J gene: TRBJ1-2
V gene: TRBV4-3
D gene: TRBD1
clone size: NA
CDR3 protein: CASSQGRTGRYGYTF
CDR3 DNA: TGCGCCAGCAGCCAAGGGAGGACAGGACGCTATGGCTACACCTTC

CDR3 length: 14
J gene: TRBJ2-5
V gene: TRBV10-1
D gene: NA
clone size: NA
CDR3 protein: CASSYLGSAETQYF
CDR3 DNA: TGCGCCAGCAGTTATCTAGGATCGGCGGAGACCCAGTACTTC

CDR3 length: 14
J gene: TRBJ2-6
V gene: TRBV29-1
D gene: NA
clone size: NA
CDR3 protein: CSVEGSSGANVLTF
CDR3 DNA: TGCAGCGTTGAGGGGAGCTCTGGGGCCAACGTCCTGACTTTC

CDR3 length: 14
J gene: TRBJ2-7
V gene: TRBV19
D gene: TRBD2
clone size: NA
CDR3 protein: CASSLLAGAYEQYF
CDR3 DNA: TGTGCCAGTAGTCTACTAGCGGGGGCCTACGAGCAGTACTTC

CDR3 length: 14
J gene: TRBJ2-3
V gene: TRBV6-1
D gene: TRBD2
clone size: NA
CDR3 protein: CASTGTSGRDTQYF
CDR3 DNA: TGTGCCAGCACCGGGACTAGCGGGAGAGATACGCAGTATTTT

CDR3 length: 18
J gene: TRBJ1-4
V gene: TRBV4-3
D gene: TRBD1
clone size: NA
CDR3 protein: CASSQDGPGRTGYEKLFF
CDR3 DNA: TGCGCCAGCAGCCAAGATGGCCCGGGGCGGACAGGGTACGAAAAACTGTTTTTT

CDR3 length: 13
J gene: TRBJ1-2
V gene: TRBV10-3
D gene: TRBD1
clone size: NA
CDR3 protein: CATQDRAGDGYTF
CDR3 DNA: TGTGCCACGCAGGACAGGGCGGGGGACGGCTACACCTTC

CDR3 length: 15
J gene: TRBJ1-1
V gene: TRBV4-1
D gene: TRBD1
clone size: NA
CDR3 protein: CASSRMGTVNTEAFF
CDR3 DNA: TGCGCCAGCAGCCGGATGGGGACAGTGAACACTGAAGCTTTCTTT

CDR3 length: 14
J gene: TRBJ2-7
V gene: TRBV7-9
D gene: TRBD1
clone size: NA
CDR3 protein: CASSFRDRSYEQYF
CDR3 DNA: TGTGCCAGCAGCTTCCGGGACAGGAGCTACGAGCAGTACTTC

CDR3 length: 16
J gene: TRBJ2-7
V gene: TRBV7-2
D gene: TRBD1
clone size: NA
CDR3 protein: CASSPGPGQTSYEQYF
CDR3 DNA: TGTGCCAGCAGCCCGGGGCCGGGACAGACCTCCTACGAGCAGTACTTC

CDR3 length: 13
J gene: TRBJ2-7
V gene: TRBV7-8
D gene: TRBD2
clone size: NA
CDR3 protein: CASRASGIYEQYF
CDR3 DNA: TGTGCCAGCAGGGCTAGCGGGATTTACGAGCAGTACTTC

CDR3 length: 14
J gene: TRBJ2-7
V gene: TRBV6-5
D gene: TRBD2
clone size: few
CDR3 protein: CASTSGLEAYEQYF
CDR3 DNA: TGTGCCAGCACTAGCGGACTAGAAGCCTACGAGCAGTACTTC

CDR3 length: 16
J gene: TRBJ1-1
V gene: TRBV4-1
D gene: TRBD1
clone size: few
CDR3 protein: CASSQSWPGGNTEAFF
CDR3 DNA: TGCGCCAGCAGCCAGTCCTGGCCAGGGGGGAACACTGAAGCTTTCTTT

CDR3 length: 15
J gene: TRBJ2-2
V gene: TRBV2
D gene: TRBD1
clone size: NA
CDR3 protein: CASRSGTGIEGELFF
CDR3 DNA: TGTGCCAGCAGATCCGGGACAGGAATTGAAGGGGAGCTGTTTTTT

CDR3 length: 15
J gene: TRBJ2-1
V gene: TRBV27
D gene: TRBD1
clone size: NA
CDR3 protein: CASSWTGSSYNEQFF
CDR3 DNA: TGTGCCAGCAGTTGGACAGGGAGCTCCTACAATGAGCAGTTCTTC

CDR3 length: 15
J gene: TRBJ2-7
V gene: TRBV11-2
D gene: TRBD2
clone size: NA
CDR3 protein: CASSLGWEGRFEQYF
CDR3 DNA: TGTGCCAGCAGCTTAGGGTGGGAGGGCCGCTTCGAGCAGTACTTC

CDR3 length: 14
J gene: TRBJ1-1
V gene: TRBV7-2
D gene: NA
clone size: once
CDR3 protein: CASSLMFGNTEAFF
CDR3 DNA: TGTGCCAGCAGCTTAATGTTCGGGAACACTGAAGCTTTCTTT

CDR3 length: 15
J gene: TRBJ2-2
V gene: TRBV4-2
D gene: NA
clone size: NA
CDR3 protein: CASSQNLGRAGELFF
CDR3 DNA: TGTGCCAGCAGCCAAAATCTGGGGCGGGCCGGGGAGCTGTTTTTT

CDR3 length: 19
J gene: TRBJ2-7
V gene: TRBV9
D gene: NA
clone size: NA
CDR3 protein: CASSSSAGTQGPPGDEQYF
CDR3 DNA: TGTGCCAGCAGCTCAAGTGCCGGGACCCAGGGGCCTCCGGGGGACGAGCAGTACTTC

CDR3 length: 16
J gene: TRBJ2-3
V gene: TRBV11-2
D gene: NA
clone size: NA
CDR3 protein: CASRDHTGEGPDTQYF
CDR3 DNA: TGTGCCAGCAGAGATCATACGGGAGAGGGCCCAGATACGCAGTATTTT

CDR3 length: 14
J gene: TRBJ2-7
V gene: TRBV23-1
D gene: NA
clone size: NA
CDR3 protein: CASSQAWGAYEQYF
CDR3 DNA: TGCGCCAGCAGTCAGGCGTGGGGAGCCTACGAGCAGTACTTC

CDR3 length: 16
J gene: TRBJ2-1
V gene: TRBV6-5
D gene: NA
clone size: NA
CDR3 protein: CASSYTSGPSYNEQFF
CDR3 DNA: TGTGCCAGCAGTTACACAAGCGGGCCTTCCTACAATGAGCAGTTCTTC

CDR3 length: 15
J gene: TRBJ2-5
V gene: TRBV6-5
D gene: TRBD1
clone size: NA
CDR3 protein: CASSFLRTGGETQYF
CDR3 DNA: TGTGCCAGCAGTTTCCTGCGGACAGGGGGGGAGACCCAGTACTTC

CDR3 length: 13
J gene: TRBJ2-5
V gene: TRBV27
D gene: NA
clone size: NA
CDR3 protein: CASRMGTGGTQYF
CDR3 DNA: TGTGCCAGCAGGATGGGGACCGGAGGGACCCAGTACTTC

CDR3 length: 15
J gene: TRBJ2-1
V gene: TRBV19
D gene: NA
clone size: NA
CDR3 protein: CASSITGGPYNEQFF
CDR3 DNA: TGTGCCAGTAGTATTACGGGGGGCCCCTACAATGAGCAGTTCTTC

CDR3 length: 18
J gene: TRBJ2-2
V gene: TRBV6-1
D gene: TRBD1
clone size: NA
CDR3 protein: CASSEGWTGNWRSGELFF
CDR3 DNA: TGTGCCAGCAGTGAAGGGTGGACAGGGAATTGGAGGTCCGGGGAGCTGTTTTTT

CDR3 length: 18
J gene: TRBJ2-3
V gene: TRBV28
D gene: TRBD1
clone size: NA
CDR3 protein: CASSPKDRGFFHTDTQYF
CDR3 DNA: TGTGCCAGCAGCCCAAAGGACAGGGGGTTCTTTCACACAGATACGCAGTATTTT

CDR3 length: 15
J gene: TRBJ2-1
V gene: TRBV5-1
D gene: TRBD2
clone size: NA
CDR3 protein: CASSLSGGAYNEQFF
CDR3 DNA: TGCGCCAGCAGCTTAAGCGGGGGAGCCTACAATGAGCAGTTCTTC

CDR3 length: 16
J gene: TRBJ2-2
V gene: TRBV7-8
D gene: TRBD1
clone size: once
CDR3 protein: CASSYKGATNTGELFF
CDR3 DNA: TGTGCCAGCAGCTATAAGGGGGCGACGAACACCGGGGAGCTGTTTTTT

CDR3 length: 17
J gene: TRBJ2-2
V gene: TRBV27
D gene: TRBD1
clone size: NA
CDR3 protein: CASSSPYRQGEHRGAVF
CDR3 DNA: TGTGCCAGCAGTTCTCCCTATAGACAGGGGGAACACCGGGGAGCTGTTTTT

CDR3 length: 14
J gene: TRBJ2-1
V gene: TRBV7-9
D gene: NA
clone size: NA
CDR3 protein: CASSLTGGYNEQFF
CDR3 DNA: TGTGCCAGCAGCTTAACCGGGGGCTACAATGAGCAGTTCTTC